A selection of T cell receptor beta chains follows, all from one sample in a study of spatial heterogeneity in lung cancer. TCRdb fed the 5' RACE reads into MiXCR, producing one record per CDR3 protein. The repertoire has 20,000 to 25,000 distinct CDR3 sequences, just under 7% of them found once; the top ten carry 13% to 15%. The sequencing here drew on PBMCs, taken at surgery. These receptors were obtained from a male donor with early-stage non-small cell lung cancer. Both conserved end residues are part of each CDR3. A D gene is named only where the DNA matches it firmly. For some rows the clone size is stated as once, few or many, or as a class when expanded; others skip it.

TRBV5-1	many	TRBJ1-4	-	TGCGCCAGCAGCTTGGCCGGGGGAGCCGAAAAACTGTTTTTT	CASSLAGGAEKLFF
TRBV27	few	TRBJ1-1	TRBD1	TGTGCCAGCAGTTCCCGGACAGGGCAGGTGAACACTGAAGCTTTCTTT	CASSSRTGQVNTEAFF
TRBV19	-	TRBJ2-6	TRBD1	TGTGCCAGTAGCCGGGACAGTGCCTCTGGGGCCAACGTCCTGACTTTC	CASSRDSASGANVLTF
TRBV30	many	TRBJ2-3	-	TGTGCCTGGAGTCCTCCGGGGGGCGCAGATACGCAGTATTTT	CAWSPPGGADTQYF
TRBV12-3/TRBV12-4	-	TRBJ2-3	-	TGTGCCAGCAGTTTAAGGACTATGGCAGATACGCAGTATTTT	CASSLRTMADTQYF
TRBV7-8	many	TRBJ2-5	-	TGTGCCAGCAGCTTCCTCCAAGAGACCCAGTACTTC	CASSFLQETQYF
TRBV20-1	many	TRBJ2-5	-	TGCAGTGCCGAGACGGGACTTGTGATTGAGGAGACCCAGTACTTC	CSAETGLVIEETQYF
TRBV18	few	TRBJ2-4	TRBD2	TGTGCCAGCTCACCCGCCGCTAGCGGGAGGGCCGAGGGAGCCAAAAACATTCAGTACTTC	CASSPAASGRAEGAKNIQYF
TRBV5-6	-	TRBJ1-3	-	TGTGCCAGCAGCTTGTGGGGCAGGGAAAACACCATATATTTT	CASSLWGRENTIYF
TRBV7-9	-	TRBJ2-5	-	TGTGCCAGCAGCTCCGCCGACAGTTTCCAAGAGACCCAGTACTTC	CASSSADSFQETQYF
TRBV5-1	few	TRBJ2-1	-	TGCGCCAGCAGTTATAGCACTGAGCAGTTCTTC	CASSYSTEQFF
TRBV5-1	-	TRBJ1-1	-	TGCGCCAGCAGCTTGGGTAGTCCTGAAGCTTTCTTT	CASSLGSPEAFF
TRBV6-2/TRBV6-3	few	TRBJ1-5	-	TGTGCCAGCAACCCAACGGTATCTCGCCATCAGCCCCAGCATTTT	CASNPTVSRHQPQHF
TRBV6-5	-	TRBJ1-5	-	TGTGCCAGCAGTTCCCTAGTGTATGGCGGCAATCAGCCCCAGCATTTT	CASSSLVYGGNQPQHF
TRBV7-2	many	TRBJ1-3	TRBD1	TGTGCCAGCAGCCCTGACAGGGCGGCTTCTGGAAACACCATATATTTT	CASSPDRAASGNTIYF
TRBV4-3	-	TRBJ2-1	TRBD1	TGCGCCAGCAGCCAAGAGAGGACAGGGGGATACAATGAGCAGTTCTTC	CASSQERTGGYNEQFF
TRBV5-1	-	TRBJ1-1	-	TGCGCCAGCGCGGGATATACTGAAGCTTTCTTT	CASAGYTEAFF
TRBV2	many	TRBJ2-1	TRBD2	TGTGCCACCCTGAGCGGGACCCCCTACAATGAGCAGTTCTTC	CATLSGTPYNEQFF
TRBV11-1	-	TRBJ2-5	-	TGTGCCAGCAGCTTTGGACTTCAAGAGACCCAGTACTTC	CASSFGLQETQYF
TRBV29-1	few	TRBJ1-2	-	TGCAGCGTAGGACAGAATGGCTACACCTTC	CSVGQNGYTF
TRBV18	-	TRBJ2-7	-	TGTGCCAGCTCACCAGGGAGCTCCTACGAGCAGTACTTC	CASSPGSSYEQYF
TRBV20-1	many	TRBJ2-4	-	TGCAGTGCTAGAGACAGCCCGGTTGACTACTTC	CSARDSPVDYF
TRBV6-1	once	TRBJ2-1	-	TGTGCCAGCAGCTACTTACACTACAATGAGCAGTTCTTC	CASSYLHYNEQFF
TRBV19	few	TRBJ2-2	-	TGTGCCAGTAGTATAGAACAGAGTTATAACACCGGGGAGCTGTTTTTT	CASSIEQSYNTGELFF
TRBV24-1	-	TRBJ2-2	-	TGTGCCACCAGTGACAGGGGTAACACCGGGGAGCTGTTTTTT	CATSDRGNTGELFF
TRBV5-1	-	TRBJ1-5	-	TGCGCCAGCAGCTCACAGGGAGGGCAGCCCCAGCATTTT	CASSSQGGQPQHF
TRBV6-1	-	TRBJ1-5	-	TGTGCCAGCAGTGGCAATTACGATCAGCCCCAGCATTTT	CASSGNYDQPQHF
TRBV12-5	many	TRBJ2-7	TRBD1	TGTGCTAGTGGACAGACAGGGGGCGGCTACGAGCAGTACTTC	CASGQTGGGYEQYF
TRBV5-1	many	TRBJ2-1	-	TGCGCCAGCAGCTTGGCCCGGGCTCGCAATGAGCAGTTCTTC	CASSLARARNEQFF
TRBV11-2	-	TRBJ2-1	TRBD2	TGTGCCAGCAGCTTCGGTAAGGGACTATACGTCGATGAGCAGTTCTTC	CASSFGKGLYVDEQFF
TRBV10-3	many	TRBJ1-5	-	TGTGCCATCGGGGGGGCTCAGCCCCAGCATTTT	CAIGGAQPQHF
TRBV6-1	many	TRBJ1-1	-	TGTGCCAGCAGGGCCAAGAACACTGAAGCTTTCTTT	CASRAKNTEAFF
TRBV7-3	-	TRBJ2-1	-	TGTGCCAGCAGCTTAAAGGGGGACAATGAGCAGTTCTTC	CASSLKGDNEQFF
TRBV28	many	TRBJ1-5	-	TGTGCCAGCAGTTTATTGGTATCGAGGGATCAGCCCCAGCATTTT	CASSLLVSRDQPQHF
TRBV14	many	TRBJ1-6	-	TGTGCCAGCAGCCAAGATCTAGTATCACCCCTCCACTTT	CASSQDLVSPLHF